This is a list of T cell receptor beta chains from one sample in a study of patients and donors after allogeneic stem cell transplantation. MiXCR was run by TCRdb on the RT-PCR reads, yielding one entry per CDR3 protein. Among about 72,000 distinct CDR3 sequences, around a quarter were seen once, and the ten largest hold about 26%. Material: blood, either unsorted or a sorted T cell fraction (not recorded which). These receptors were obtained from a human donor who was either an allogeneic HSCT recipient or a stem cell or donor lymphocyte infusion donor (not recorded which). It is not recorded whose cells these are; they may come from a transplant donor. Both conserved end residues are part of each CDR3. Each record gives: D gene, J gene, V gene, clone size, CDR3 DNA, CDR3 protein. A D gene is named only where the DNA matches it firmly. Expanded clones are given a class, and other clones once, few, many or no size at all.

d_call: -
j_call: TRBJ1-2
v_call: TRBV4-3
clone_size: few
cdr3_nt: TGCGCCAGCAGCCCTACAGGGACGGCTACTTCTAACTATGGCTACACCTTC
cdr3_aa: CASSPTGTATSNYGYTF

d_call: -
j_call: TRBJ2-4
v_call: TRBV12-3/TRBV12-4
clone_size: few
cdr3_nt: TGTGCCAGCAGCCACGTCAGGGGGGGTAACATTCAGTACTTC
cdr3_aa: CASSHVRGGNIQYF

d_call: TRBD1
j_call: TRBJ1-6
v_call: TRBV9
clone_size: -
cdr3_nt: TGTGCCAGCAGCGTCGGGACAGGAGCCTATAATTCACCCCTCCACTTT
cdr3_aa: CASSVGTGAYNSPLHF

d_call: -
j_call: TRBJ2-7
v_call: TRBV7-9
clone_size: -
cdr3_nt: TGTGCCAGCAGCTTAGCAGGGCACTACCCTTACGAGCAGTACTTC
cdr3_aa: CASSLAGHYPYEQYF

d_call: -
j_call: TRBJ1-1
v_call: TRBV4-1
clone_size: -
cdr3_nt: TGCGCCAGCACTTCGGTAGGGAACACTGAAGCTTTCTTT
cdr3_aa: CASTSVGNTEAFF

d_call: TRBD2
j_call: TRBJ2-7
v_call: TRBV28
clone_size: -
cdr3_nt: TGTGCCAGCACCCCGAGCGGACCGGGACTAGCGATCTCCTACGAGCAGTACTTC
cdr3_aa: CASTPSGPGLAISYEQYF

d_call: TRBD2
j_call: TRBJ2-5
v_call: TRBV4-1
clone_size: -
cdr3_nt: TGCGCCAGCAGCCAAGACATAGCGGGGGGGCTTATGGAGACCCAGTACTTC
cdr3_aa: CASSQDIAGGLMETQYF

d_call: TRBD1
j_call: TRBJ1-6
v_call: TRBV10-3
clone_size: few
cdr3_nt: TGTGCCATCGGAACAGGGGGCGACACCAATAATTCACCCCTCCACTTT
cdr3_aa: CAIGTGGDTNNSPLHF

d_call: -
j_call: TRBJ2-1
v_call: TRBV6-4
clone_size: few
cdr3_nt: -
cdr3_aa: CASSSSGLAGLGEQFF

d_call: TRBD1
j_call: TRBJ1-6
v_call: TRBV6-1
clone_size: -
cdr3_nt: TGTGCCAGCATTACCGGGACAGTTAATTCACCCCTCCACTTT
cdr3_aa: CASITGTVNSPLHF

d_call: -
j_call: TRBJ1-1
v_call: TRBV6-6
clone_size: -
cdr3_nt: TGTGCCAGCTCATGGTGGGCTGAAGCTTTCTTT
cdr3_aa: CASSWWAEAFF

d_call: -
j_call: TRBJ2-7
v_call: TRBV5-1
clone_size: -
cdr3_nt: TGCGCCAGCAGCTTGGCCCCGACAGGCTACGAGCAGTACTTC
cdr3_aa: CASSLAPTGYEQYF

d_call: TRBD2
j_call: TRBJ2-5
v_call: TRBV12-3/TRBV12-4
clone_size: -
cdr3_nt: TGTGCCAGCAGTTTTTGGGCAGCGGGGGAGACCCAGTACTTC
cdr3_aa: CASSFWAAGETQYF

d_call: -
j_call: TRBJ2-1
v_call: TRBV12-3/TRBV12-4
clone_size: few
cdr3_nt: TGTGCCAGCAGTTTCAGGGGTTACAATGAGCAGTTCTTC
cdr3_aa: CASSFRGYNEQFF

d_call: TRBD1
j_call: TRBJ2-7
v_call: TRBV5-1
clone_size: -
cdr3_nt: TGCGCCAGCAGCTTGGCCGGGGACAGCTCCTACGAGCAGTACTTC
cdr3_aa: CASSLAGDSSYEQYF

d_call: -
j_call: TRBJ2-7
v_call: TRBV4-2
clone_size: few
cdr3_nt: TGTGCCAGCAGCCAAGATAGACTCTCCTACGAGCAGTACTTC
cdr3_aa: CASSQDRLSYEQYF

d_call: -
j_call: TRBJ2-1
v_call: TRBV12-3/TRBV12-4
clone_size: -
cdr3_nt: TGTGCCAGCAGTTTAACCCGACTAGAGGGAAAGAATGAGCAGTTCTTC
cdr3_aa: CASSLTRLEGKNEQFF

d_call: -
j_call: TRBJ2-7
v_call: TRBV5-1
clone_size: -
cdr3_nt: TGCGCCAGCAGCTTGGCAAAGACTTCCTCCGGGTACGAGCAGTACTTC
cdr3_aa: CASSLAKTSSGYEQYF

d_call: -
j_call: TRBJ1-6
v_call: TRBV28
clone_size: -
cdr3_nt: TGTGCCAGCAGTTTATGGGGGAATTCACCCCTCCACTTT
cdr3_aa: CASSLWGNSPLHF

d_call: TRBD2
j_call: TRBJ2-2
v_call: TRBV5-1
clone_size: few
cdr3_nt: TGCGCCAGCAGCACAGGACTAGCCGGGGAGCTGTTTTTT
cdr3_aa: CASSTGLAGELFF

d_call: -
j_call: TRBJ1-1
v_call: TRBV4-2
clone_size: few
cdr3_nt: TGTGCCAGCAGCCAAGATTCGGAGGGGCCTAGGGGAGCTTTCTTT
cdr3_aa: CASSQDSEGPRGAFF

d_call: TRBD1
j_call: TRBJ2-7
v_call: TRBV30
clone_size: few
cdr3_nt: TGTGCCTGGACCCCCAGTCAGGGACAGGGGGCTATCGAGCAGTACTTC
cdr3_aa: CAWTPSQGQGAIEQYF

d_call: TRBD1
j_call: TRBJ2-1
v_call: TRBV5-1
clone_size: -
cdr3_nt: TGCGCCAGCAGCCCGGACAGGCACGACATAATCAATGAGCAGTTCTTC
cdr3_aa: CASSPDRHDIINEQFF

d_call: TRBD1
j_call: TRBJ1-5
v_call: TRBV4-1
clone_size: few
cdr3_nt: TGCGCCAGCAGCCCGACAGGGGGTGGCCAGCCCCAGCATTTT
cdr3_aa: CASSPTGGGQPQHF